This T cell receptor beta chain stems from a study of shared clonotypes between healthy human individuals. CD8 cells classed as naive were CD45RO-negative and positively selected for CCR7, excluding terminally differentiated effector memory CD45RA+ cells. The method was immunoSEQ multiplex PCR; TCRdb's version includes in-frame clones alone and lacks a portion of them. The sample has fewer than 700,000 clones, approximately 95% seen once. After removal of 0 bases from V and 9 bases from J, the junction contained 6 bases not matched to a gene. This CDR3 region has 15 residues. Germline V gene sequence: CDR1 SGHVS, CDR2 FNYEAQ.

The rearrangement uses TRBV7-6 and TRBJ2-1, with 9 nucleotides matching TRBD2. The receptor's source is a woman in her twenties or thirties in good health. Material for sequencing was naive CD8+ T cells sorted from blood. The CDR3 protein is CASSLAAGGSSEQFF. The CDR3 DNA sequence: TGTGCCAGCAGCTTAGCGGCGGGAGGGTCTAGTGAGCAGTTCTTC.